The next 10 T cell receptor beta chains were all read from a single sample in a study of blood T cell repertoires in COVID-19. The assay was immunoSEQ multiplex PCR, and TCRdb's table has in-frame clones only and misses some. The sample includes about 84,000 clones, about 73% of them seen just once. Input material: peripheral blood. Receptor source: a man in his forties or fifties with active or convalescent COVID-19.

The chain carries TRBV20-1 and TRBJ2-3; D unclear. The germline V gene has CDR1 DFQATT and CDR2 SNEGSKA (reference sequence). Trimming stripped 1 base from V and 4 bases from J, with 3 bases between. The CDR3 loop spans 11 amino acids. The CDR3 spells CSARAADTQYF. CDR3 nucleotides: TGCAGTGCTAGAGCAGCAGATACGCAGTATTTT.

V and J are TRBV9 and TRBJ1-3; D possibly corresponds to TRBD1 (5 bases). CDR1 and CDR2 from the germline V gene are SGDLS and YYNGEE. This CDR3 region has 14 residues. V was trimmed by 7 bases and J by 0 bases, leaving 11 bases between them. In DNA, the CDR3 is TGTGCCAGCGGGGGGGTTAGCTCTGGAAACACCATATATTTT. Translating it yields CASGGVSSGNTIYF.

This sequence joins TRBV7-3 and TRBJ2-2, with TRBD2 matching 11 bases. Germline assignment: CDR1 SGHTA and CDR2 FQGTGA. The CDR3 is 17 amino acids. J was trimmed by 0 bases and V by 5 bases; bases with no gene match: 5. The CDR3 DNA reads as TGTGCCAGCAGCCCTCCGACTAGCGGGGCGAACACCGGGGAGCTGTTTTTT. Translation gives CASSPPTSGANTGELFF.

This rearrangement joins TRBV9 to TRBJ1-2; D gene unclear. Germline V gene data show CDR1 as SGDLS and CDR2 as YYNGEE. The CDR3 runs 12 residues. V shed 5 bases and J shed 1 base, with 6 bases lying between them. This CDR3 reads CASSRSNYGYTF. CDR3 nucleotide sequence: TGTGCCAGCAGTAGGAGTAACTATGGCTACACCTTC.

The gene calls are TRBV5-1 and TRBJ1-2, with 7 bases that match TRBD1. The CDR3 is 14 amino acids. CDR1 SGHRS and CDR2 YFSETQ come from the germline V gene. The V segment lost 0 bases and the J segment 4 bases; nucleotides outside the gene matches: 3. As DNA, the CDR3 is TGCGCCAGCAGCTTGGGACAGGGCCTCTATGGCTACACCTTC. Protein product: CASSLGQGLYGYTF. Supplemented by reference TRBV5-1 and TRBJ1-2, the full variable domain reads KAGVTQTPRYLIKTRGQQVTLSCSPISGHRSVSWYQQTPGQGLQFLFEYFSETQRNKGNFPGRFSGRQFSNSRSEMNVSTLELGDSALYLCASSLGQGLYGYTFGSGTRLTVV.

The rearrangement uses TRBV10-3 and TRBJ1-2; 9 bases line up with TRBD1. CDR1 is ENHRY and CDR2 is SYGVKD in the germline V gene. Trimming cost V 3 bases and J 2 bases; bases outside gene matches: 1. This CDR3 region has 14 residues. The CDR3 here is CAISEGTGNYGYTF. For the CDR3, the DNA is TGTGCCATCAGTGAAGGGACAGGGAACTATGGCTACACCTTC.

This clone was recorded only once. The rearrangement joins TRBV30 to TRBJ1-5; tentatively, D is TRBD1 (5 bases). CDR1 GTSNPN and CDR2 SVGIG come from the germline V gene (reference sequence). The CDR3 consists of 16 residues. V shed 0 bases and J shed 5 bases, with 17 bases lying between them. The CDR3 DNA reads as TGTGCCTGGAGTGTACGGGGATCCGGGGGGTATCAGCCCCAGCATTTT. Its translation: CAWSVRGSGGYQPQHF.

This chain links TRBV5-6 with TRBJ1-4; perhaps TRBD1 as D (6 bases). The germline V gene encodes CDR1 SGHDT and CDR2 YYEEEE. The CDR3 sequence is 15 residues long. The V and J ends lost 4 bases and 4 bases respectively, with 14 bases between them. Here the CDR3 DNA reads TGTGCCAGCAGCCCCCTGGGGGCGAGTAATGAAAAACTGTTTTTT. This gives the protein CASSPLGASNEKLFF.

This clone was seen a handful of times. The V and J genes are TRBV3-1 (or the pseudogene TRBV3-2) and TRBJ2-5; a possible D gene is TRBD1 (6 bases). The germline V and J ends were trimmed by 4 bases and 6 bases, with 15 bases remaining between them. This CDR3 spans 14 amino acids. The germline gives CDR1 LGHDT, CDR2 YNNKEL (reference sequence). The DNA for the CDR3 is TGTGCCAGCAGCCCGCAGGGGAGTGTTAAGACCCAGTACTTC. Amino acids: CASSPQGSVKTQYF.

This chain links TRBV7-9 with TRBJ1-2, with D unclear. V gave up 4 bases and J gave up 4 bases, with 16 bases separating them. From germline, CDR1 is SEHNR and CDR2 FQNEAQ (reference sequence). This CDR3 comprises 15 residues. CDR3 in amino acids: CASSSAGGRSYGYTF. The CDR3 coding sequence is TGTGCCAGCAGCTCCGCAGGCGGGCGAAGCTATGGCTACACCTTC.